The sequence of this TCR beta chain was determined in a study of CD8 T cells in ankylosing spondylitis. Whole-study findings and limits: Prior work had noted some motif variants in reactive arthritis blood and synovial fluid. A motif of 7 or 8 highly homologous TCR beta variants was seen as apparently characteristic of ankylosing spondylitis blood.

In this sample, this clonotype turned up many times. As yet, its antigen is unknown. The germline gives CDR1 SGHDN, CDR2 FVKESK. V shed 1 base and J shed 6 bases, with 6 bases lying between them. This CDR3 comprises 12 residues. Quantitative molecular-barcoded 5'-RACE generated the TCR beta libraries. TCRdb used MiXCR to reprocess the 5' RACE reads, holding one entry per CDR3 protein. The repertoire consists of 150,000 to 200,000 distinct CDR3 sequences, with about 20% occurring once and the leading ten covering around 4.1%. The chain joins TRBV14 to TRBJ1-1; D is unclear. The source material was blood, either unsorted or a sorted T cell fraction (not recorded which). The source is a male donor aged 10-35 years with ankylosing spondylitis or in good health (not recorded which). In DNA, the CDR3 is TGTGCCAGCAGCCAAGCTCGGTCTGAAGCTTTCTTT. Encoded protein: CASSQARSEAFF.